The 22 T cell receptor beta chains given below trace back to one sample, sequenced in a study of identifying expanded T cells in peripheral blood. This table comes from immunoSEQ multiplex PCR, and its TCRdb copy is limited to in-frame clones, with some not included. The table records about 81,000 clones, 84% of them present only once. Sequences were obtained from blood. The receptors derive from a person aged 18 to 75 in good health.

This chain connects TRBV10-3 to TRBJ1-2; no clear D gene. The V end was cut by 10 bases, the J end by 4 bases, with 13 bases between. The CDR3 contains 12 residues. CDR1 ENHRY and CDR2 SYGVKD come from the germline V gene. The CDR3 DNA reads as TGTGCCACCCAGCACAGCTCCTATGGCTACACCTTC. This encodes CATQHSSYGYTF.

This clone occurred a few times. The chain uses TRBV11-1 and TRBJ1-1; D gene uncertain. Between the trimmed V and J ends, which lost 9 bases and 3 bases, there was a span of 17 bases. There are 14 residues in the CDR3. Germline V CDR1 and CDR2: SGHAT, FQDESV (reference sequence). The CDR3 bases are TGTGCCAGTACAAAGGGTATTTGGGACACTGAAGCTTTCTTT. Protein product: CASTKGIWDTEAFF.

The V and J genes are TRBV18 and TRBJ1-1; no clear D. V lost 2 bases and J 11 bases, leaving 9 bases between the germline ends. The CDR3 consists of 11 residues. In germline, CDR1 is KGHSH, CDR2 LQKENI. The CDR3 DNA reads TGTGCCAGCTCACCAGAGGGAACGGCTTTCTTT. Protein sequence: CASSPEGTAFF.

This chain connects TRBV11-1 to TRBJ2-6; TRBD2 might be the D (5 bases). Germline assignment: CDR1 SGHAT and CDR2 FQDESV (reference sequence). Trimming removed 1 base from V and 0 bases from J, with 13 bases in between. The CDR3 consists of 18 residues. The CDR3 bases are TGTGCCAGCAGCTTAGGTTTAGCGCCCAGCTCTGGGGCCAACGTCCTGACTTTC. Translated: CASSLGLAPSSGANVLTF.

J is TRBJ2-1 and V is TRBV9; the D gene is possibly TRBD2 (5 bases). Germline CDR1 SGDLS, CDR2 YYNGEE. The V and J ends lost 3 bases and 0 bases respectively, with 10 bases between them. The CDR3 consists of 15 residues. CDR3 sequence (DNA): TGTGCCAGCAGCGGGAGGCCGAGCTCCTACAATGAGCAGTTCTTC. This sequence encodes CASSGRPSSYNEQFF.

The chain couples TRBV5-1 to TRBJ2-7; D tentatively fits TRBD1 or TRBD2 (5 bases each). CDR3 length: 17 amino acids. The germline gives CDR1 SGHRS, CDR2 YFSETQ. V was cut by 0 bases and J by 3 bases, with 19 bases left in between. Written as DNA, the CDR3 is TGCGCCAGCAGCTTGGTCTTCGGGGACCCACCCATCTACGAGCAGTACTTC. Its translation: CASSLVFGDPPIYEQYF.

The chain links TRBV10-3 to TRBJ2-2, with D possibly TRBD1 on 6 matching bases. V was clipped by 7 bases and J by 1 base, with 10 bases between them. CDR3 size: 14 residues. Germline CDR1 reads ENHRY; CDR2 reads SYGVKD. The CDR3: CAITADRNTGELFF. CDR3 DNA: TGTGCCATCACTGCGGACAGGAACACCGGGGAGCTGTTTTTT.

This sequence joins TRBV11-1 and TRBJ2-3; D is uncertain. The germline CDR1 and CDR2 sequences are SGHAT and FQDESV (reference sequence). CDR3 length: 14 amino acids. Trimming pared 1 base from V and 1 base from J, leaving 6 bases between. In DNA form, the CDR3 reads TGTGCCAGCAGCTTAGAATCCGGCACAGATACGCAGTATTTT. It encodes CASSLESGTDTQYF.

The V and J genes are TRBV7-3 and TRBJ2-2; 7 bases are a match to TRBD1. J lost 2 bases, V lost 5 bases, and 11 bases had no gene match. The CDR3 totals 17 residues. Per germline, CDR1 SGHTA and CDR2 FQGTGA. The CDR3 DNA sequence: TGTGCCAGCAGCCCGAGACCCGGGACAGAAAACACCGGGGAGCTGTTTTTT. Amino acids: CASSPRPGTENTGELFF.

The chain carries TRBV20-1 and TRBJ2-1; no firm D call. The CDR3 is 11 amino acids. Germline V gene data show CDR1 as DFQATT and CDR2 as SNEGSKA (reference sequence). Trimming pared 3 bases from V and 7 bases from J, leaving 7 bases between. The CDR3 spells CSASLGNEQFF. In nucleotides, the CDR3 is TGCAGTGCTAGTCTGGGAAATGAGCAGTTCTTC.

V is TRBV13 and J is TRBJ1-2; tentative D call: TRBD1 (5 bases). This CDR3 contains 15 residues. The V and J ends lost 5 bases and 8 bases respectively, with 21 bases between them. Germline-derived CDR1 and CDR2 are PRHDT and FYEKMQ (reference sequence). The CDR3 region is CASSGNGGRLDGYTF. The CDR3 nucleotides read TGTGCCAGCAGCGGCAACGGGGGTCGGTTAGACGGCTACACCTTC.

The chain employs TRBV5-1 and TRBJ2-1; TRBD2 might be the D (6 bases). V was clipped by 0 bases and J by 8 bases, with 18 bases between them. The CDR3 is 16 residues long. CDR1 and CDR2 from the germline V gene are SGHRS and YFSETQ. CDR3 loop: CASSLAQGGGFDEQFF. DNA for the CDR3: TGCGCCAGCAGCTTGGCGCAGGGAGGAGGATTTGATGAGCAGTTCTTC.

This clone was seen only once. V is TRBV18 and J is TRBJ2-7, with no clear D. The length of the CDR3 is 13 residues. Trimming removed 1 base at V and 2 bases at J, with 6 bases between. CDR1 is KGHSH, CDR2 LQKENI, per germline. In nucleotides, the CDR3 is TGTGCCAGCTCACCACTTACACCCTACGAGCAGTACTTC. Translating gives CASSPLTPYEQYF.

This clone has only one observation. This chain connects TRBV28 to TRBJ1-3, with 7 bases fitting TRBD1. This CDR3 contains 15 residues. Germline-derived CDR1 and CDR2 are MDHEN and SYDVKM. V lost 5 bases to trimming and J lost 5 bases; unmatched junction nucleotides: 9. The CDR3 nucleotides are TGTGCCAGCAGTCACCGGGACAGCCGGAGAAACACCATATATTTT. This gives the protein CASSHRDSRRNTIYF.

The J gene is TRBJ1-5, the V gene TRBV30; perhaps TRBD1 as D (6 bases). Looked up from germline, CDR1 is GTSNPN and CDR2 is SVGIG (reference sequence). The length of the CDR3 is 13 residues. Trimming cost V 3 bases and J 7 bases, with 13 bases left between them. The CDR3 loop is CAWSHRVDQPQHF. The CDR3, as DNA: TGTGCCTGGAGCCACAGGGTGGACCAGCCCCAGCATTTT.

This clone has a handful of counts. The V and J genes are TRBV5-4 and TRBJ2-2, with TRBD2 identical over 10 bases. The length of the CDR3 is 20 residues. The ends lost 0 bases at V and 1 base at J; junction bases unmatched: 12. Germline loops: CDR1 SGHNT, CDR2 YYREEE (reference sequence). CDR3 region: CASSLEFLAGVGENTGELFF. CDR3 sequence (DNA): TGTGCCAGCAGCTTGGAATTCCTAGCGGGAGTCGGAGAGAACACCGGGGAGCTGTTTTTT.

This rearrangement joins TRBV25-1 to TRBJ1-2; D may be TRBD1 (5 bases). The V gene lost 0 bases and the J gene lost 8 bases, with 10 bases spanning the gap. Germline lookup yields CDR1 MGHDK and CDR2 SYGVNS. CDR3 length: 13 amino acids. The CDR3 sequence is CASSEYGGTGYTF. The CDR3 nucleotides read TGTGCCAGCAGTGAATATGGAGGGACCGGCTACACCTTC.

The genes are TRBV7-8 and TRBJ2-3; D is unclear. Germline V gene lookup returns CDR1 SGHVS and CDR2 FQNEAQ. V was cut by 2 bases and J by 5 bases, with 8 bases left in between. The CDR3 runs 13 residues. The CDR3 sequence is CASSLFVGDTQYF. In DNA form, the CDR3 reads TGTGCCAGCAGCTTATTCGTCGGAGATACGCAGTATTTT.

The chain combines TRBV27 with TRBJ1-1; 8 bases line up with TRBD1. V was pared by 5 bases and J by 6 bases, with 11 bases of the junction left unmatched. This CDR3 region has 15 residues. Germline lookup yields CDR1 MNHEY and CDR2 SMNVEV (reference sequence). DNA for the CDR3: TGTGCCAGCAGTCCCCTGGACAGGGCCTGGGCTGAAGCTTTCTTT. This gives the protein CASSPLDRAWAEAFF.

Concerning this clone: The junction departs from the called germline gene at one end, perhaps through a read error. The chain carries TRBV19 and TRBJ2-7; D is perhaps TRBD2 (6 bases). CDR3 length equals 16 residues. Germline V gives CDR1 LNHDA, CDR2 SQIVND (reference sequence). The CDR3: CASSIGPSELRGEQYF. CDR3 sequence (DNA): TGTGCCAGTAGCATAGGCCCTAGCGAACTTAGGGGCGAGCAGTACTTC.

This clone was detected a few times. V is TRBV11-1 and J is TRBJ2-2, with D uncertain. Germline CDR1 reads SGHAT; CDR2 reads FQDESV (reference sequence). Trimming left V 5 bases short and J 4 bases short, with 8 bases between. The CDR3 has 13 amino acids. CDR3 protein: CASSEVPTGELFF. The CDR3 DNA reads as TGTGCCAGCAGCGAGGTACCCACCGGGGAGCTGTTTTTT.

CDR3 sequence: CASSYSEDYEQYF. The CDR3 DNA is TGTGCCAGCAGTTACTCGGAAGATTACGAGCAGTACTTC. The chain couples TRBV6-5 to TRBJ2-7; D is undetermined. Germline-derived CDR1 and CDR2 are MNHEY and SVGAGI. V gave up 0 bases and J gave up 4 bases, with 7 bases separating them. The CDR3 runs to 13 residues.